This section outlines one T cell receptor (beta chain) sequence together with its context. What it recognizes is unknown. Patients with Susac syndrome met diagnostic criteria defined recently for definite or probable disease. Isolation of CD8+ and CD4+ T cells was performed negatively, whereas enrichment of TEMRA cells was done by FACS. This entry is derived from a study of CD8 T cells in Susac syndrome. Overall study: Blood was drawn from Susac syndrome patients while they were therapy-naive, on corticosteroids, or on intravenous immunoglobulin alone. Study-level results: Clonal expansion was not observed in the Susac syndrome CD4+ T cell repertoires.

The CDR3 extends over 17 amino acids. V shed 0 bases and J shed 5 bases, with 20 bases lying between them. Germline V lookup: CDR1 GTSNPN, CDR2 SVGIG (reference sequence). The authors reverse transcribed about 0.5 to 1 ug RNA with random hexamers. MiXCR, applied by TCRdb to the immunoSEQ multiplex PCR reads, yields one record per CDR3 protein. This sample has approximately 180,000 distinct CDR3 sequences, with about 93% found just once. This clonotype was sampled from a human donor with Susac syndrome. The sample consisted of CD4+ T cells from PBMCs. This chain connects TRBV30 to TRBJ2-1, with D perhaps matching TRBD1 or TRBD2 (5 bases each). The CDR3: CAWSVWRSGPRNNEQFF. The CDR3 DNA is TGTGCCTGGAGTGTTTGGAGGTCGGGACCAAGAAACAATGAGCAGTTCTTC. Filled out from reference TRBV30 and TRBJ2-1, the complete variable domain reads SQTIHQWPATLVQPVGSPLSLECTVEGTSNPNLYWYRQAAGRGLQLLFYSVGIGQISSEVPQNLSASRPQDRQFILSSKKLLLSDSGFYLCAWSVWRSGPRNNEQFFGPGTRLTVL.